This T cell receptor (beta chain) was recorded in a study of T cells after yellow fever vaccination. For the study at large: Fractions low in cell number were prepared with SMART-Seq v4 Ultra Low Input. Overall study results and limits: There was a small share of clonotypes that showed up in both the CD4 and CD8 compartments. Post-booster samples contained most primary-vaccination clones (approximately 97% CD4, about 90% CD8).

As TCR cDNA was made by 5'RACE template switching, a universal primer site and UMIs were added. Using its own MiXCR run on the 5' RACE reads, TCRdb lists one record per CDR3 protein. The profile shows 450,000 to 650,000 distinct CDR3 sequences, roughly a fifth of them singletons. V lost 1 base and J 3 bases, leaving 10 bases between the germline ends. From germline, CDR1 is ENHRY and CDR2 SYGVKD. This CDR3 is built from 14 residues. This clonotype was counted a few times. What it recognizes is unknown. The V gene is TRBV10-3, the J gene TRBJ2-7; D is unresolved. The sample was PBMCs, taken approximately 22 days after the first yellow fever vaccination. The sequence derives from a man aged 18-30 years who received the YFV17D yellow fever vaccine. The CDR3 sequence is CAISEFVSHYEQYF. As DNA, the CDR3 is TGTGCCATCAGTGAGTTCGTCAGCCACTACGAGCAGTACTTC.